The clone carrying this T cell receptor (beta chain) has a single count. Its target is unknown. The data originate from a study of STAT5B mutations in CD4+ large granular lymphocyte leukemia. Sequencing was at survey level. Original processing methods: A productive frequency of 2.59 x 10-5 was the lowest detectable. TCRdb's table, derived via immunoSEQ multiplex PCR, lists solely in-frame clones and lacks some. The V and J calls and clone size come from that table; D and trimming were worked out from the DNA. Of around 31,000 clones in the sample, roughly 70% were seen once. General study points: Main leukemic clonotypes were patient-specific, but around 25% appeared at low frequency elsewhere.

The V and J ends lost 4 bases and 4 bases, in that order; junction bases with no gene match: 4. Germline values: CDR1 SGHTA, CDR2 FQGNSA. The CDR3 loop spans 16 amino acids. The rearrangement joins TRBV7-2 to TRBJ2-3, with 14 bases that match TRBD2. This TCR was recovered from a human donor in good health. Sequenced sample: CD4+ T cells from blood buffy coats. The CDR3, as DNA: TGTGCCAGCAGCTCGGGACTAGCGGGAGAGGCAGATACGCAGTATTTT. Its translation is CASSSGLAGEADTQYF.